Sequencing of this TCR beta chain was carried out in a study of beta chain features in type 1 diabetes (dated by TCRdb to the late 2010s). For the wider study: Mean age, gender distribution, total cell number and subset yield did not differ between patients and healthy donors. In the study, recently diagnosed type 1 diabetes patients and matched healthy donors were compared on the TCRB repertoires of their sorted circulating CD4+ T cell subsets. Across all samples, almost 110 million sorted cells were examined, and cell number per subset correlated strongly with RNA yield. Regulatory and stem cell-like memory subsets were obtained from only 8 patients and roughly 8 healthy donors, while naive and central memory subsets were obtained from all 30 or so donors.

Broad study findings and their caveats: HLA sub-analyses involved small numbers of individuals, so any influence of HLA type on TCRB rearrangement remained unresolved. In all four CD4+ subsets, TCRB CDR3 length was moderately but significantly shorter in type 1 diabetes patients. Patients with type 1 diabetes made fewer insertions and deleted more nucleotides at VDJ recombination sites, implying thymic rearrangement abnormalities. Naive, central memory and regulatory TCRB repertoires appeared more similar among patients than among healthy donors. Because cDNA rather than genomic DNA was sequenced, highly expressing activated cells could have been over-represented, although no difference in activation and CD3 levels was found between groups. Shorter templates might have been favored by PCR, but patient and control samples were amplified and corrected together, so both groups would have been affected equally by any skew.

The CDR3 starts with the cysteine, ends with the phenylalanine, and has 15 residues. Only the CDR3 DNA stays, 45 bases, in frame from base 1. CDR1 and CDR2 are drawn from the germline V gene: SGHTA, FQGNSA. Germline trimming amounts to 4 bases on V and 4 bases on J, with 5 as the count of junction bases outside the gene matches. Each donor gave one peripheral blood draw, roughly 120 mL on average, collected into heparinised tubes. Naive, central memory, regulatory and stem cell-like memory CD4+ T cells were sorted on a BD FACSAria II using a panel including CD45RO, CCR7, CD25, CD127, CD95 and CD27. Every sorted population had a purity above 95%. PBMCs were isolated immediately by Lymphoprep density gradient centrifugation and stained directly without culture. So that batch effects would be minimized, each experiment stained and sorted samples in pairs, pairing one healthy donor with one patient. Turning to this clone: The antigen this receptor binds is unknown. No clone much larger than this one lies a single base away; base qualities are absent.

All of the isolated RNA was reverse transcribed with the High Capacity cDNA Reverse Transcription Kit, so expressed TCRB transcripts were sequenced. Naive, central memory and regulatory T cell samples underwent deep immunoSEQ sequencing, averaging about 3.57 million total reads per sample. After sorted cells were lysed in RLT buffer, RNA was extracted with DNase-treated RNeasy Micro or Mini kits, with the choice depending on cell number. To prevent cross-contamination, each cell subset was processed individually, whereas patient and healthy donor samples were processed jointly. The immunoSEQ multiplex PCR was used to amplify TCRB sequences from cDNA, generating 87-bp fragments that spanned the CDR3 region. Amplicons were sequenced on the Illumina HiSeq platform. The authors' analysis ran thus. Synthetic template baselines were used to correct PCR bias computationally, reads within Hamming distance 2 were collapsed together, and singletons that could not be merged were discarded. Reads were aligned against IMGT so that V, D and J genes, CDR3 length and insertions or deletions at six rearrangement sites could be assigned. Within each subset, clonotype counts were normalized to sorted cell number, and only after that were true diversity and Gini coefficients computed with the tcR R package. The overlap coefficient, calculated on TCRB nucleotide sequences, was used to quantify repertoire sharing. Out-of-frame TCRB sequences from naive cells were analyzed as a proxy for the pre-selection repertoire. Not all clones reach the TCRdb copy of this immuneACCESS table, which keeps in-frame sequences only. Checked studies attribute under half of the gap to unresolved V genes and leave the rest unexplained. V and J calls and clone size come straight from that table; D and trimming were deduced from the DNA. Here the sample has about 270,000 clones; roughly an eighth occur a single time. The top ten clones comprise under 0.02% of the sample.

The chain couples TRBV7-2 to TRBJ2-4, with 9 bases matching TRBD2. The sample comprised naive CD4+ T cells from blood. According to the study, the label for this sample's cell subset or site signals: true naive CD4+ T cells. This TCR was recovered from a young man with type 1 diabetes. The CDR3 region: CASSSNSGGKNIQYF. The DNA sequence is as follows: TGTGCCAGCAGCTCCAATAGCGGGGGAAAAAACATTCAGTACTTC.